The following is a T cell receptor beta chain sequence with its context. This sample is part of a study of CD8 T cells in Susac syndrome. Reverse transcription used about 0.45 to 1 ug RNA and random hexamers. TCR beta CDR3 was amplified by immunoSEQ multiplex PCR. This amplification extended across 54 Vbeta and 13 Jbeta segments. In TCRdb, the immunoSEQ multiplex PCR reads were re-called with MiXCR into one record per CDR3 protein. Here the sample spans about 430,000 distinct CDR3 sequences, more than 80% being singletons. CDR1 is MNHEY, CDR2 SMNVEV, per germline (reference sequence). V was clipped by 5 bases and J by 3 bases, with 13 bases between them. The length of the CDR3 is 14 residues.

Input material: CD8+ T cells from PBMCs. The chain carries TRBV27 and TRBJ1-2; no clear D gene. This clonotype originated in a human donor with multiple sclerosis. CDR3 nucleotide sequence: TGTGCCAGCAGTCCCAAGAGGTACGACTATGGCTACACCTTC. Residues: CASSPKRYDYGYTF.